The source of this T cell receptor beta chain is a study of blood T cells in healthy people across ages. The CDR3 is 16 amino acids. Germline CDR1 MNHNS, CDR2 SASEGT. Trimming took 4 bases from V and 1 from J, leaving 17 bases between them. The second PCR ran roughly 6 to 11 cycles with a sample-barcoded 5' primer and J-beta primers. TCRdb ran MiXCR on the 5' RACE reads and lists one entry per CDR3 protein. The sample carries 1 million or so distinct CDR3 sequences, over 35% recorded once. The TCR comes from a woman aged 55-70 years in good health. Sequenced input: blood. The chain has TRBV6-1 and TRBJ2-7; D remains unclear. The CDR3 loop reads CASSGLTAARSYEQYF. CDR3 sequence (DNA): TGTGCCAGCAGTGGCCTTACGGCAGCCAGATCCTACGAGCAGTACTTC.